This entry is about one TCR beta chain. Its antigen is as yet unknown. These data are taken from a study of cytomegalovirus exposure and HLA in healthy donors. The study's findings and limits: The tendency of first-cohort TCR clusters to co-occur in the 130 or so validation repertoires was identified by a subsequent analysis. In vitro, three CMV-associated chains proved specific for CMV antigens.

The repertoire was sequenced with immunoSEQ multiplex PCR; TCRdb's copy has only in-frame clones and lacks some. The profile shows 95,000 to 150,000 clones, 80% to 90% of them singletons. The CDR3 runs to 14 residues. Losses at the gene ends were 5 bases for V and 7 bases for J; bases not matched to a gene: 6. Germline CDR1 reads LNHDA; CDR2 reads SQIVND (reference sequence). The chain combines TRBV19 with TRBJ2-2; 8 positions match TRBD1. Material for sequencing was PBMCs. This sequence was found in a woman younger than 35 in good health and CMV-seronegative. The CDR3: CASSVQGANGELFF. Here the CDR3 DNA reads TGTGCCAGTAGTGTCCAGGGGGCGAACGGGGAGCTGTTTTTT.